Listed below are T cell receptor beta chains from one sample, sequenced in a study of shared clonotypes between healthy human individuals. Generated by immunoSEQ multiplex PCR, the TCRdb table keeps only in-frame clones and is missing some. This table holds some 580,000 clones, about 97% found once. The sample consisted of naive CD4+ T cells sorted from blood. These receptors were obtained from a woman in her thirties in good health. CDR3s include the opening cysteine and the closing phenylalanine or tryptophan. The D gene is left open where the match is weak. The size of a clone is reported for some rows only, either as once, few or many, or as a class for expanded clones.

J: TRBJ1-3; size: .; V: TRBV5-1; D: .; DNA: TGCGCCAGCAGCTTGGCCTTGTCGTCCCGGCGTAGAAACACCATATATTTT; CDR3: CASSLALSSRRRNTIYF
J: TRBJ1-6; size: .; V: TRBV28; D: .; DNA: TGTGCCAGCAGTTCACCTAGTGGATGGGAGTCACCCCTCCACTTT; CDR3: CASSSPSGWESPLHF
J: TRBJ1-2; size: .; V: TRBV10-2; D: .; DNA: TGCGCCAGCGACCCGGGGGTCAACTATGGCTACACCTTC; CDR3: CASDPGVNYGYTF
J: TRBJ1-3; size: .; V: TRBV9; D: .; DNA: TGTGCCAGCAGCGTAGAATCGGGGACTGGAAACACCATATATTTT; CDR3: CASSVESGTGNTIYF
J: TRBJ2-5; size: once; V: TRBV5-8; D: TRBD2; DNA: TGTGCCAGCAGCCCAATACTTGGACTAGTTGGCGAGGGCCAAGAGACCCAGTACTTC; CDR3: CASSPILGLVGEGQETQYF
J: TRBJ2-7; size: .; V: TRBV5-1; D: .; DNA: TGCGCCAGCAGCGAACTGGCGGGGCACTCCTACGAGCAGTACTTC; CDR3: CASSELAGHSYEQYF
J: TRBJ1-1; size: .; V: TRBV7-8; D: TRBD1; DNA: TGTGCCAGCAGATTAGCGGATGGGACAGGGTTGAACACTGAAGCTTTCTTT; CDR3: CASRLADGTGLNTEAFF
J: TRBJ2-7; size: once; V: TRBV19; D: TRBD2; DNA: TGTGCCAGTAGTCGCGTAGCGGGAGGGCCCATCGAGCAGTACTTC; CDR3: CASSRVAGGPIEQYF
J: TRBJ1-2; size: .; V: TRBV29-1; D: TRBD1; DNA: TGCAGCGTTGAGCACAGGGGTAACTATGGCTACACCTTC; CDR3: CSVEHRGNYGYTF
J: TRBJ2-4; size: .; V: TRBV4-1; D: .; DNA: TGCGCCAGCAGCCAAGGAAGACAGGCTGGGTCAGCCAAAAACATTCAGTACTTC; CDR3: CASSQGRQAGSAKNIQYF
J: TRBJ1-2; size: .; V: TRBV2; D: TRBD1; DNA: TGTGCCAGCCGGGACAGGGCTAACTATGGCTACACCTTC; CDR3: CASRDRANYGYTF
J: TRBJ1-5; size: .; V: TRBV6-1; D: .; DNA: TGTGCCAGCAGTGAAGGGTGGGGGCCTGTAAGCAATCAGCCCCAGCATTTT; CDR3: CASSEGWGPVSNQPQHF
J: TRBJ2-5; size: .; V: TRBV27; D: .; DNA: TGTGCCAGCAGTCCCCACCTACAAGAGACCCAGTACTTC; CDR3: CASSPHLQETQYF
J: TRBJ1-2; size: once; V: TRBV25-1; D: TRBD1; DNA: TGTGCCAGCAGTGAAAGTGGGACAGGGTATGGCTACACCTTC; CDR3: CASSESGTGYGYTF
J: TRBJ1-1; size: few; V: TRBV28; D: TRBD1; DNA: TGTGCCAGCAGTTTCTCCGACAGGGGAAACACTGAAGCTTTCTTT; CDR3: CASSFSDRGNTEAFF
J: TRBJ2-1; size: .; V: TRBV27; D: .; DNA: TGTGCCAGCAGTTTCCAGTCGGCCTACAATGAGCAGTTCTTC; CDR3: CASSFQSAYNEQFF